A single sample is the source of the 30 T cell receptor beta chains below, sequenced in a study of T cell repertoires in cytomegalovirus infection. Which antigens these TCRs recognize remains unknown. TCRdb re-analysed the reads in MiXCR, keeping a single row per CDR3 protein. This sample has about 110,000 distinct CDR3 sequences, with 29% found just once. The sample consisted of CD8+ T cells from cultured PBMCs, taken from culture after CMV antigen stimulation. The receptor source for this set is a human donor in good health (CMV status not recorded). Some clones in this sample may be carry-over from other donors' samples.

This clonotype was seen only a few times. The V gene is TRBV5-4, the J gene TRBJ2-1; 8 nucleotides align to TRBD2. After removal of 4 bases from V and 8 bases from J, the junction contained 17 bases not matched to a gene. This CDR3 is built from 17 residues. Germline lookup yields CDR1 SGHNT and CDR2 YYREEE (reference sequence). The CDR3 DNA is TGTGCCAGCAGCGCTCTCCGCGGGGGGCCCCAGGATGATGAGCAGTTCTTC. It yields the protein CASSALRGGPQDDEQFF.

This clonotype has just a few counts. The chain links TRBV6-1 to TRBJ2-1, with 11 bases matching TRBD2. Trimming removed 1 base from V and 8 bases from J; junction bases left unmatched: 7. The CDR3 totals 16 residues. Germline CDR1 and CDR2: MNHNS and SASEGT. The CDR3 coding sequence is TGTGCCAGCAGTGAAGTTGGCCTAGCGGGGGGCTATGAGCAGTTCTTC. Translated, it gives CASSEVGLAGGYEQFF.

This sequence joins TRBV6-1 and TRBJ2-6, with 8 bases aligning to TRBD1. The CDR3 spans 16 residues. J gave up 0 bases and V 6 bases, and 4 bases lay outside the gene matches. Germline V gives CDR1 MNHNS, CDR2 SASEGT. The CDR3 coding sequence is TGTGCCAGCAGGGGACAGGTTTACTCTGGGGCCAACGTCCTGACTTTC. It codes for CASRGQVYSGANVLTF.

The chain recombines TRBV5-4 with TRBJ2-5; possible D gene TRBD2, 6 bases. Germline V CDR1 and CDR2: SGHNT, YYREEE (reference sequence). The germline V and J ends were trimmed by 6 bases and 5 bases, with 17 bases remaining between them. This CDR3 has 14 amino acids. This CDR3 is CASTRGTPGETQYF. CDR3 bases: TGTGCCAGCACCCGGGGGACGCCGGGGGAGACCCAGTACTTC.

This clonotype was seen repeatedly, ten times or more. The chain is built from TRBV7-9 and TRBJ2-2, with TRBD1 identical over 8 bases. Per germline, CDR1 SEHNR and CDR2 FQNEAQ (reference sequence). CDR3 length: 18 amino acids. The J segment lost 3 bases and the V segment lost 5 bases, leaving 14 bases of the junction unmatched. The CDR3 DNA reads TGTGCCAGCAGCAACCCCAGGGGGCACGCGATCCACACCGGGGAGCTGTTTTTT. Its translation is CASSNPRGHAIHTGELFF.

This clonotype appeared many times. The J gene is TRBJ2-3, the V gene TRBV11-1, with D unresolved. The CDR3 totals 13 residues. The ends were cut back, 5 bases at V and 2 bases at J, with 8 bases in the middle. Germline assignment: CDR1 SGHAT and CDR2 FQDESV (reference sequence). For the CDR3, the DNA is TGTGCCAGCAGCACTTCGACCACAGATACGCAGTATTTT. Encoded protein: CASSTSTTDTQYF.

The chain couples TRBV20-1 to TRBJ2-5; D perhaps matches TRBD2 (6 bases). Germline V gives CDR1 DFQATT, CDR2 SNEGSKA (reference sequence). The V and J ends lost 1 base and 5 bases respectively, with 17 bases between them. This CDR3 has 15 residues. The CDR3 DNA follows: TGCAGTGCTAGAGTTGGGCGGGGCTTTTGGGAGACCCAGTACTTC. It codes for CSARVGRGFWETQYF.

The table lists this clonotype with a few counts. The gene calls are TRBV12-3 or TRBV12-4 and TRBJ2-2, with 8 nucleotides matching TRBD1. Losses at the gene ends were 3 bases for V and 5 bases for J; bases not matched to a gene: 5. The CDR3 sequence is 15 residues long. The CDR3 region is CASSFDRGVTGELFF. The CDR3 nucleotides are TGTGCCAGCAGTTTTGACAGGGGTGTTACCGGGGAGCTGTTTTTT.

The rearrangement joins TRBV2 to TRBJ2-2; 8 bases map to TRBD1. Germline CDR1 reads SNHLY; CDR2 reads FYNNEI. Unmatched junction bases numbered 6, after V lost 4 bases and J lost 2 bases. This CDR3 is built from 16 residues. Written as DNA, the CDR3 is TGTGCCAGCAGTGTCCTGGACAGGGAAAACACCGGGGAGCTGTTTTTT. Translation gives CASSVLDRENTGELFF.

This chain links TRBV6-1 with TRBJ1-2; D call uncertain. Trimming cost V 5 bases and J 8 bases, with 12 bases left between them. CDR3 size: 12 residues. Germline assignment: CDR1 MNHNS and CDR2 SASEGT. Written as DNA, the CDR3 is TGTGCCAGCAGTCCCGGGAATGGAGGCTACACCTTC. Its protein product is CASSPGNGGYTF.

Only a few counts were recorded for this clonotype. V gene TRBV28 combines with J gene TRBJ1-1; 8 positions match TRBD1. CDR3 size: 16 residues. Germline CDR1 reads MDHEN; CDR2 reads SYDVKM. V lost 3 bases and J lost 0; bases outside the gene matches: 6. CDR3 sequence: CASSFSGQGLNTEAFF. DNA of the CDR3: TGTGCCAGCAGTTTTTCTGGACAGGGTTTGAACACTGAAGCTTTCTTT.

At least ten counts were recorded for this clonotype. The chain uses TRBV7-8 and TRBJ2-1; D may be TRBD2 (5 bases). This CDR3 region has 16 residues. Trimming left V 5 bases short and J 0 bases short, with 14 bases between. Germline values: CDR1 SGHVS, CDR2 FQNEAQ. CDR3 nucleotide sequence: TGTGCCAGCAGCCTACGAGACGGAGGCTCCTACAATGAGCAGTTCTTC. Translated, it gives CASSLRDGGSYNEQFF.

The chain carries TRBV27 and TRBJ1-1; 8 bases fit TRBD1. This CDR3 contains 13 residues. CDR1 and CDR2 (germline): MNHEY, SMNVEV (reference sequence). The V and J ends lost 6 bases and 6 bases, in that order; junction bases with no gene match: 6. As DNA, the CDR3 is TGTGCCAGCAGACTTGGACAGGGCGCTGAAGCTTTCTTT. Translated: CASRLGQGAEAFF.

This clonotype occurred a few times. The rearrangement joins TRBV12-3 or TRBV12-4 to TRBJ2-1, with D perhaps matching TRBD2 (6 bases). The CDR3 is 16 residues long. The V end was cut by 7 bases, the J end by 0 bases, with 16 bases between. The CDR3 nucleotides are TGTGCCAGCACCCCAGGCGGGGTTAGCTCCTACAATGAGCAGTTCTTC. It codes for CASTPGGVSSYNEQFF.

The gene calls are TRBV5-6 and TRBJ2-7; the D is unclear. CDR1 and CDR2 (germline): SGHDT, YYEEEE. Trimming removed 0 bases at V and 5 bases at J, with 9 bases between. This CDR3 is 13 amino acids long. CDR3 sequence (DNA): TGTGCCAGCAGCTTGGCCCGGGCCCACGAGCAGTACTTC. This gives the protein CASSLARAHEQYF.

V gene TRBV5-1 combines with J gene TRBJ1-1, with 7 bases fitting TRBD1. Germline values: CDR1 SGHRS, CDR2 YFSETQ. V was pared by 1 base and J by 3 bases, with 9 bases of the junction left unmatched. CDR3 length: 16 amino acids. DNA of the CDR3: TGCGCCAGCAGCTTGAAGGGCAGGGGGTCCGACACTGAAGCTTTCTTT. Translated, it gives CASSLKGRGSDTEAFF.

This clonotype turned up a few times. The chain has TRBV7-9 and TRBJ1-2; D might be TRBD1 (5 bases). CDR3 size: 12 residues. CDR1 SEHNR and CDR2 FQNEAQ come from the germline V gene (reference sequence). Between the trimmed V and J ends, which lost 5 bases and 6 bases, there was a span of 10 bases. CDR3 amino acids: CASSPPGHGYTF. The CDR3, as DNA: TGTGCCAGCAGCCCACCGGGGCATGGCTACACCTTC. Complete variable domain (other parts from reference TRBV7-9 and TRBJ1-2): DTGVSQNPRHKITKRGQNVTFRCDPISEHNRLYWYRQTLGQGPEFLTYFQNEAQLEKSRLLSDRFSAERPKGSFSTLEIQRTEQGDSAMYLCASSPPGHGYTFGSGTRLTVV.

In its sample, this clonotype was seen once. The chain joins TRBV7-6 to TRBJ2-5; perhaps TRBD2 as D (6 bases). The CDR3 has 14 amino acids. Per the germline V gene, CDR1 is SGHVS and CDR2 is FNYEAQ. Trimming took 1 base from V and 1 from J, leaving 7 bases between them. CDR3 amino acids: CASSLVGGQETQYF. The CDR3 DNA is TGTGCCAGCAGCTTAGTCGGGGGCCAAGAGACCCAGTACTTC.

This clonotype was counted many times. The chain recombines TRBV6-1 with TRBJ1-1; D is unresolved. Trimming shortened V by 5 bases and J by 0 bases, and 13 bases separated the two germline ends. The CDR3 runs to 15 residues. The germline CDR1 and CDR2 sequences are MNHNS and SASEGT. The CDR3 nucleotides read TGTGCCAGCAGTCCAGGCCCCAACCTGAACACTGAAGCTTTCTTT. Protein sequence: CASSPGPNLNTEAFF.

The CDR3 region has the DNA TGTGCCAGCAGCTTGACAAAGGGGCATGGAGCTTTCTTT. This gives the protein CASSLTKGHGAFF. J is TRBJ1-1 and V is TRBV11-2, with D possibly matching TRBD1 (5 bases). Germline V CDR1 and CDR2: SGHAT, FQNNGV. This CDR3 is 13 amino acids long. V lost 3 bases and J lost 10, with 15 bases in between.

This clonotype was seen only a few times. The CDR3 DNA reads as TGTGCCAGCAGCCGAACCCCGTCGGGGGGCCAGCGCTACGAGCAGTACTTC. Its protein product is CASSRTPSGGQRYEQYF. The chain is built from TRBV7-9 and TRBJ2-7; D might be TRBD2 (7 bases). The germline CDR1 and CDR2 sequences are SEHNR and FQNEAQ (reference sequence). This CDR3 comprises 17 residues. The germline V and J ends were trimmed by 5 bases and 3 bases, with 23 bases remaining between them.

This clonotype was observed many times. The chain is built from TRBV7-2 and TRBJ2-7; TRBD2 aligns across 9 bases. The CDR3 runs 14 residues. CDR1 is SGHTA, CDR2 FQGNSA, per germline. After removal of 5 bases from V and 2 bases from J, the junction contained 4 bases not matched to a gene. The CDR3 DNA is TGTGCCAGCAGCCGTAGCGGGGGAACCTACGAGCAGTACTTC. It yields the protein CASSRSGGTYEQYF. The full variable domain, in which reference TRBV7-2 and TRBJ2-7 provide the parts outside the CDR3, is GAGVSQSPSNKVTEKGKDVELRCDPISGHTALYWYRQSLGQGLEFLIYFQGNSAPDKSGLPSDRFSAERTGGSVSTLTIQRTQQEDSAVYLCASSRSGGTYEQYFGPGTRLTVT.

This clonotype was found many times. J is TRBJ2-4 and V is TRBV20-1, with D uncertain. The CDR3 runs 14 residues. With 1 base removed from V and 5 bases from J, the gap between germline ends came to 12 bases. CDR1 and CDR2 from the germline V gene are DFQATT and SNEGSKA (reference sequence). CDR3 sequence: CSARGGNMENIQYF. For the CDR3, the DNA is TGCAGTGCTAGAGGGGGTAACATGGAAAACATTCAGTACTTC.

The genes are TRBV18 and TRBJ2-1; possibly TRBD1 for D (6 bases). CDR3 length: 16 residues. V was trimmed by 0 bases and J by 1 base, leaving 10 bases between them. CDR1 and CDR2 from the germline V gene are KGHSH and LQKENI. CDR3 nucleotide sequence: TGTGCCAGCTCACCACCGGAACAGGGTTCCTACAATGAGCAGTTCTTC. Translating it yields CASSPPEQGSYNEQFF.

There are a few counts of this clonotype. The rearrangement uses TRBV4-1 and TRBJ2-5, with D unclear. In germline, CDR1 is MGHRA, CDR2 YSYEKL. V gave up 4 bases and J gave up 4 bases, with 7 bases separating them. The CDR3 is made up of 12 amino acids. CDR3 protein: CASSPDRETQYF. CDR3 nucleotide sequence: TGCGCCAGCAGCCCCGACCGAGAGACCCAGTACTTC.

V is TRBV20-1 and J is TRBJ1-2, with a weak D call TRBD1 (5 bases). Germline V gene sequence: CDR1 DFQATT, CDR2 SNEGSKA (reference sequence). The V and J ends lost 3 bases and 2 bases respectively, with 13 bases between them. There are 14 residues in the CDR3. The CDR3, as DNA: TGCAGTGCTAGGGGTCCCGAGGGGAACTATGGCTACACCTTC. Encoded protein: CSARGPEGNYGYTF.

This clonotype was seen more than once but under ten times. The V and J genes are TRBV5-4 and TRBJ2-1; D might be TRBD1 (6 bases). Germline V gene lookup returns CDR1 SGHNT and CDR2 YYREEE (reference sequence). The V end was cut by 4 bases, the J end by 9 bases, with 14 bases between. This CDR3 region has 13 residues. CDR3 sequence reads: CASSGSGVGEQFF. In DNA, the CDR3 is TGTGCCAGCAGCGGATCAGGGGTCGGTGAGCAGTTCTTC.

This clonotype has just a few counts. CDR3 DNA sequence: TGCGCCAGCAGCCAAGCGGCGTACACTGAAGCTTTCTTT. Protein: CASSQAAYTEAFF. The chain recombines TRBV4-1 with TRBJ1-1; no firm D call. In germline, CDR1 is MGHRA, CDR2 YSYEKL. Trimming removed 1 base from V and 3 bases from J, with 6 bases in between. This CDR3 has 13 amino acids.

In this sample, this clonotype turned up many times. The limits of the CDR3 on the DNA are not certain, so only TCRdb's listed CDR3 is given. The chain uses TRBV7-5 and TRBJ2-4; the table's TRBD1 call for D was not verified on the DNA. TRBV7-5 is annotated as a pseudogene. The CDR3 has 17 amino acids, counting both end residues. The CDR3 reads CISVPEATGKAKNIQYF.

In its sample, this clonotype was seen a few times. The chain employs TRBV19 and TRBJ2-1; 7 bases are a match to TRBD1. With V trimmed by 2 bases and J by 7 bases, 8 bases remained unmatched. The CDR3 is 15 amino acids. From germline, CDR1 is LNHDA and CDR2 SQIVND (reference sequence). DNA for the CDR3: TGTGCCAGTAGTATAATCCCGCAGGGGGAGAATGAGCAGTTCTTC. The encoded protein is CASSIIPQGENEQFF. Full variable domain (remainder filled in from reference TRBV19 and TRBJ2-1): DGGITQSPKYLFRKEGQNVTLSCEQNLNHDAMYWYRQDPGQGLRLIYYSQIVNDFQKGDIAEGYSVSREKKESFPLTVTSAQKNPTAFYLCASSIIPQGENEQFFGPGTRLTVL.